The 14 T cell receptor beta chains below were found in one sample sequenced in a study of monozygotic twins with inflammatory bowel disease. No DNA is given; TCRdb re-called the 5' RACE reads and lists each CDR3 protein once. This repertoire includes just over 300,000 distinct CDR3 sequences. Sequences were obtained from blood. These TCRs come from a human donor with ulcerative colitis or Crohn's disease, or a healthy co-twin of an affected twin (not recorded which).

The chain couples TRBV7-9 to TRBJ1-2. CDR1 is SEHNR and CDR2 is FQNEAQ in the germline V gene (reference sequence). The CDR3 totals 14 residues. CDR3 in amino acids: CASSLETSRNGYTF.

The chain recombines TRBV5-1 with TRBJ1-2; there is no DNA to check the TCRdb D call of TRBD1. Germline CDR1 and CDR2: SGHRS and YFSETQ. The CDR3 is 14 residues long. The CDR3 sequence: CASSAGQPAGGYTF.

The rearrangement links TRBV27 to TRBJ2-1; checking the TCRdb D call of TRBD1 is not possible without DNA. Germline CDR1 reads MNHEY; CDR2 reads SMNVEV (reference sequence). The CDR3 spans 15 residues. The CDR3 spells CASSFLLRGAHEQFF.

The CDR3 is CASSLFPGAGAFSRELFF. This sequence joins TRBV9 and TRBJ2-2; TCRdb calls TRBD2, which cannot be checked without DNA. The CDR3 spans 18 residues. Germline V gene sequence: CDR1 SGDLS, CDR2 YYNGEE.

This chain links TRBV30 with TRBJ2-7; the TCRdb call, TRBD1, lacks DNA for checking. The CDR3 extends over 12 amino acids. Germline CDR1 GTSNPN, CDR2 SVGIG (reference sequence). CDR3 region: CAWRYGGYEQYF.

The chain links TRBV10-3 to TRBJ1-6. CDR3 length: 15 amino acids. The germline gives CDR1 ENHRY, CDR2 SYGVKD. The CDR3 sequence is CAISESRTANSPLHF.

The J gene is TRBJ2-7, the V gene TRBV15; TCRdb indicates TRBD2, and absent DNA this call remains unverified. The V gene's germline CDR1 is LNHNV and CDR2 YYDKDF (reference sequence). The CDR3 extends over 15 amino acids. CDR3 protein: CATSKTPAISYEQYF.

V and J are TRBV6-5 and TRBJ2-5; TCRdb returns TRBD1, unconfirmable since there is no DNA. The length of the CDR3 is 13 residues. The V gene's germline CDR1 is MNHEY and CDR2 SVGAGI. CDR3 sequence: CASSWDIQETQYF.

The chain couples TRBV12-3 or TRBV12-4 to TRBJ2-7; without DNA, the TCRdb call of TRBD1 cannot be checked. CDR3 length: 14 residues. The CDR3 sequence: CASSSRGRFYEQYF.

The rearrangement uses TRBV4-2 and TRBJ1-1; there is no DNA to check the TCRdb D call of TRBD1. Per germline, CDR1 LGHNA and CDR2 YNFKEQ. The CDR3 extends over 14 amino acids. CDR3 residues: CASSQDSTATEAFF.

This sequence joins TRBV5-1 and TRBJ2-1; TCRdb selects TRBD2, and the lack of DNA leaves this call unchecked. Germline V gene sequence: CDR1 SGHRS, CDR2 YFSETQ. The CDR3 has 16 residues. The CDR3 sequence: CASSWVAGSSYNEQFF.

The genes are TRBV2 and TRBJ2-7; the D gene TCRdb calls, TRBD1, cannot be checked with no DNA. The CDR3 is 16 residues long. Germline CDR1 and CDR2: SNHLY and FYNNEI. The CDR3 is CASSEGTDISVYEQYF.

The CDR3 sequence: CASSRAGGIYNEQFF. V gene TRBV5-1 combines with J gene TRBJ2-1; TCRdb's D call of TRBD2 is untestable without DNA. Germline V gene sequence: CDR1 SGHRS, CDR2 YFSETQ. CDR3 size: 15 residues. The full variable domain, completed using reference TRBV5-1 and TRBJ2-1, is KAGVTQTPRYLIKTRGQQVTLSCSPISGHRSVSWYQQTPGQGLQFLFEYFSETQRNKGNFPGRFSGRQFSNSRSEMNVSTLELGDSALYLCASSRAGGIYNEQFFGPGTRLTVL.

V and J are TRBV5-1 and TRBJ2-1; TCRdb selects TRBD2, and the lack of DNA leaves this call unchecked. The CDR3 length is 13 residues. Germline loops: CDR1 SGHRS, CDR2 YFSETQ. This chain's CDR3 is CASSLGTSNEQFF.